This T cell receptor (beta chain) stems from a study of blood T cells in healthy people across ages. At the level of the study: The template switching approach captured approximately one barcoded beta molecule for every two T cells. Overall study results and limits: Investigators treated diversity estimates from one million T cells as underestimates. Long-lived and aged donors differed, with more naive CD4+ cells and higher diversity in the long-lived.

A second PCR, run for roughly 7 to 11 cycles, used a sample-barcoded 5' primer plus a J-beta primer mix. Unique molecular identifiers of 12 random nucleotides labeled each cDNA. MiXCR, applied by TCRdb to the 5' RACE reads, yields one record per CDR3 protein. The table has around 780,000 distinct CDR3 sequences, about 56% seen once. CDR1 and CDR2 from the germline V gene are SGHTA and FQGTGA. There are 14 residues in the CDR3. A note on this clonotype: Antigen specificity is unknown.

This chain uses TRBV7-3 with TRBJ2-7, with 7 nucleotides matching TRBD1. The DNA end lines up better with TRBJ2-5; the J call may be wrong. This TCR was recovered from a man in his forties in good health. Sequences were obtained from blood. The CDR3 coding sequence is TGTGCCAGCAGCCCTACAGGGGCTGGGGAGACCCAGTACTTC. This gives the protein CASSPTGAGETQYF.